This is a list of T cell receptor beta chains from one sample in a study of blood T cell repertoires in COVID-19. This table comes from immunoSEQ multiplex PCR, and its TCRdb copy is limited to in-frame clones, with some not included. Found here are about 130,000 clones, about 94% of them singletons; the top ten hold approximately 2%. The sample comprised peripheral blood. The origin of the receptors is a man aged 50-60 years with COVID-19, enrolled during active disease. Both conserved end residues are part of each CDR3. The order of the fields is clone size, V gene, D gene, J gene, CDR3 protein, CDR3 DNA. D genes are given only for firm matches. The size field is filled for only some rows; it gives once, few, many or a size class.

NA,TRBV19,TRBD1,TRBJ2-7,CASSINRGQHEQYF,TGTGCCAGTAGTATTAACAGGGGCCAACACGAGCAGTACTTC
NA,TRBV27,TRBD1,TRBJ1-5,CASSLDRGSNQPQHF,TGTGCCAGCAGTTTGGACAGGGGGAGCAATCAGCCCCAGCATTTT
once,TRBV12-5,TRBD1,TRBJ1-1,CASAYDRVNTEAFF,TGTGCTAGTGCCTACGACAGGGTGAACACTGAAGCTTTCTTT
NA,TRBV19,NA,TRBJ1-5,CASSWRSQPQHF,TGTGCCAGTAGTTGGCGGAGTCAGCCCCAGCATTTT
NA,TRBV6-5,NA,TRBJ1-6,CASSYSEGVESPLHF,TGTGCCAGCAGTTACTCAGAGGGGGTAGAGTCACCCCTCCACTTT
NA,TRBV10-3,NA,TRBJ2-1,CAISEAGNGEQFF,TGTGCCATCAGTGAGGCAGGGAACGGTGAGCAGTTCTTC
NA,TRBV19,NA,TRBJ1-5,CASSIGSSGGSTTQHF,TGTGCCAGTAGTATAGGCTCTTCCGGCGGTTCCACGACCCAGCATTTT
NA,TRBV30,TRBD1,TRBJ1-6,CAWRGQYNSPLHF,TGTGCCTGGAGGGGACAGTATAATTCACCCCTCCACTTT
NA,TRBV4-3,NA,TRBJ1-4,CASSQGAGEKLFF,TGCGCCAGCAGCCAAGGTGCGGGTGAAAAACTGTTTTTT
NA,TRBV19,NA,TRBJ2-1,CASSIGAGGYYNEQFF,TGTGCCAGTAGTATTGGGGCCGGCGGTTATTACAATGAGCAGTTCTTC
NA,TRBV30,NA,TRBJ1-2,CAWSFKPGVHGYTF,TGTGCCTGGAGTTTCAAACCGGGGGTACATGGCTACACCTTC
NA,TRBV30,NA,TRBJ1-3,CAWSSGGAGNTIYF,TGTGCCTGGAGTAGTGGAGGCGCTGGAAACACCATATATTTT
NA,TRBV30,NA,TRBJ2-7,CAWTRAYEQYF,TGTGCCTGGACGCGGGCCTACGAGCAGTACTTC
once,TRBV3-1/TRBV3-2,NA,TRBJ2-3,CASSQAQEGAGDTQYF,TGTGCCAGCAGCCAAGCACAAGAGGGAGCGGGAGATACGCAGTATTTT
NA,TRBV27,NA,TRBJ1-2,CASSVKGLGYGYTF,TGTGCCAGCAGTGTGAAGGGGCTAGGCTATGGCTACACCTTC
few,TRBV10-2,TRBD2,TRBJ2-7,CASSGPGPAGAYEQYF,TGCGCCAGCAGCGGGCCGGGGCCAGCGGGAGCCTACGAGCAGTACTTC
NA,TRBV7-3,NA,TRBJ2-3,CASSLGGHNTDTQYF,TGTGCCAGCAGCTTGGGAGGACACAACACAGATACGCAGTATTTT